The 21 T cell receptor beta chains in this list originate from one sample, sequenced in a study of blood T cell repertoires in COVID-19. Clones were read by immunoSEQ multiplex PCR, and TCRdb kept only the in-frame ones, dropping some. The data contain 95,000 to 150,000 clones, 69% of them singletons. Sequencing was carried out using peripheral blood. Every receptor here comes from a woman in her seventies with acute or convalescent COVID-19.

This clone has a handful of counts. This sequence joins TRBV7-9 and TRBJ2-1, with D maybe TRBD2 (6 bases). The CDR3 is made up of 13 amino acids. V gave up 1 base and J gave up 9 bases, with 10 bases separating them. Per the germline V gene, CDR1 is SEHNR and CDR2 is FQNEAQ (reference sequence). The CDR3 DNA follows: TGTGCCAGCAGCTTAGGAGAGCGGGCTGAGCAGTTCTTC. This codes for CASSLGERAEQFF. The whole variable domain, remainder taken from reference TRBV7-9 and TRBJ2-1, is DTGVSQNPRHKITKRGQNVTFRCDPISEHNRLYWYRQTLGQGPEFLTYFQNEAQLEKSRLLSDRFSAERPKGSFSTLEIQRTEQGDSAMYLCASSLGERAEQFFGPGTRLTVL.

The chain recombines TRBV6-5 with TRBJ1-6, with 10 bases matching TRBD1. CDR3 length: 15 amino acids. V lost 8 bases, J lost 9 bases, and 10 bases stayed unmatched. CDR1 MNHEY and CDR2 SVGAGI come from the germline V gene. The CDR3 region is CASHRGQGDLSPLHF. DNA for the CDR3: TGTGCCAGCCACAGAGGACAGGGGGACCTTTCACCCCTCCACTTT.

This clone has at least ten counts. The chain couples TRBV7-3 to TRBJ2-2, with D perhaps matching TRBD2 (5 bases). Deletions cut 2 bases from V and 7 bases from J, with 14 bases between. The CDR3 extends over 15 amino acids. The germline gives CDR1 SGHTA, CDR2 FQGTGA. This CDR3 reads CASSLGGGPGGELFF. In DNA, the CDR3 is TGTGCCAGCAGCTTAGGCGGAGGCCCCGGCGGGGAGCTGTTTTTT.

The chain employs TRBV7-2 and TRBJ2-7, with a possible D match to TRBD1 (6 bases). Germline V gives CDR1 SGHTA, CDR2 FQGNSA. V lost 5 bases to trimming and J lost 5 bases, with 16 bases between them. This CDR3 region has 14 residues. This CDR3 is CASSITYRVDEQYF. As DNA, the CDR3 is TGTGCCAGCAGCATAACCTACAGGGTTGACGAGCAGTACTTC.

J is TRBJ1-2 and V is TRBV5-4, with no clear D. The CDR3 is 13 residues long. CDR1 and CDR2 from the germline V gene are SGHNT and YYREEE (reference sequence). Trimming removed 0 bases from V and 2 bases from J, with 5 bases in between. In DNA form, the CDR3 reads TGTGCCAGCAGCTTGGGCGAGAACTATGGCTACACCTTC. Its translation is CASSLGENYGYTF.

The chain links TRBV7-2 to TRBJ2-5; 14 positions match TRBD2. Germline V lookup: CDR1 SGHTA, CDR2 FQGNSA. J gave up 3 bases and V 2 bases, and 11 bases lay outside the gene matches. The CDR3 has 19 amino acids. The chain's CDR3 is CASSLLPAGTSGGKETQYF. CDR3 sequence (DNA): TGTGCCAGCAGCTTACTACCCGCCGGGACTAGCGGGGGTAAAGAGACCCAGTACTTC.

This clone was picked up a small number of times. The chain is built from TRBV7-9 and TRBJ1-6; no reliable D call. The V end lost 1 base, the J end lost 5 bases, and 6 bases lay between the germline ends. CDR1 SEHNR and CDR2 FQNEAQ come from the germline V gene (reference sequence). The CDR3 consists of 14 residues. CDR3 region: CASSLDTHNSPLHF. The CDR3 nucleotides read TGTGCCAGCAGCTTAGACACACATAATTCACCCCTCCACTTT.

The chain carries TRBV6-6 and TRBJ1-6, with D perhaps TRBD1 (6 bases). Per germline, CDR1 MNHNY and CDR2 SVGAGI (reference sequence). The CDR3 spans 16 residues. Trimming took 6 bases from V and 3 from J, leaving 15 bases between them. CDR3 coding DNA: TGTGCCAGCAGAAGGGACACACAGATCTATAATTCACCCCTCCACTTT. Translated: CASRRDTQIYNSPLHF.

This clone has just one count. The gene calls are TRBV20-1 and TRBJ1-1; 9 nucleotides align to TRBD1. The germline V gene encodes CDR1 DFQATT and CDR2 SNEGSKA (reference sequence). With V trimmed by 3 bases and J by 6 bases, 5 bases remained unmatched. This CDR3 region has 13 residues. CDR3 sequence reads: CSASRDRVSEAFF. In DNA form, the CDR3 reads TGCAGTGCTAGTCGGGACAGGGTCTCTGAAGCTTTCTTT.

The genes are TRBV5-4 and TRBJ2-3; 7 nucleotides agree with TRBD2. Germline V lookup: CDR1 SGHNT, CDR2 YYREEE (reference sequence). The CDR3 is made up of 12 amino acids. J lost 2 bases, V lost 9 bases, and 3 bases had no gene match. CDR3 sequence reads: CATRGVTDTQYF. The CDR3 DNA follows: TGTGCCACCCGGGGGGTCACAGATACGCAGTATTTT.

The rearrangement links TRBV9 to TRBJ2-7; D is possibly TRBD1 (6 bases). Deletions cut 0 bases from V and 4 bases from J, with 11 bases between. The CDR3 consists of 14 residues. Germline CDR1 reads SGDLS; CDR2 reads YYNGEE. The CDR3 DNA sequence: TGTGCCAGCAGCGTAGACAGGGTGGGGTACGAGCAGTACTTC. It yields the protein CASSVDRVGYEQYF.

This sequence joins TRBV27 and TRBJ1-1; possible D gene TRBD1, 6 bases. Germline CDR1 MNHEY, CDR2 SMNVEV (reference sequence). With 6 bases removed from V and 7 bases from J, the gap between germline ends came to 21 bases. The CDR3 sequence is 15 residues long. The CDR3 region is CASSPRQAGRSEAFF. The CDR3 DNA reads as TGTGCCAGCAGCCCTAGACAGGCTGGAAGGAGTGAAGCTTTCTTT.

The chain combines TRBV5-6 with TRBJ1-2, with D perhaps TRBD1 (6 bases). Trimming shortened V by 6 bases and J by 3 bases, and 21 bases separated the two germline ends. CDR1 is SGHDT and CDR2 is YYEEEE in the germline V gene. The CDR3 sequence is 16 residues long. CDR3 sequence (DNA): TGTGCCAGCACCCTCCTAACGGGTGGGGGCGACTATGGCTACACCTTC. It yields the protein CASTLLTGGGDYGYTF. Combining the CDR3 with reference TRBV5-6 and TRBJ1-2 gives the whole variable domain DAGVTQSPTHLIKTRGQQVTLRCSPKSGHDTVSWYQQALGQGPQFIFQYYEEEERQRGNFPDRFSGHQFPNYSSELNVNALLLGDSALYLCASTLLTGGGDYGYTFGSGTRLTVV.

The chain links TRBV6-5 to TRBJ2-2, with D possibly matching TRBD1 (5 bases). The ends were cut back, 6 bases at V and 0 bases at J, with 11 bases in the middle. Germline V gives CDR1 MNHEY, CDR2 SVGAGI. The CDR3 is made up of 15 amino acids. CDR3 coding DNA: TGTGCCAGCAGAGACAGACCCGCGAACACCGGGGAGCTGTTTTTT. Translated, it gives CASRDRPANTGELFF.

The chain combines TRBV5-4 with TRBJ1-4; 8 bases fit TRBD1. Trimming took 3 bases from V and 7 from J; bases not matched to a gene: 14. CDR3 length: 17 amino acids. Germline values: CDR1 SGHNT, CDR2 YYREEE (reference sequence). CDR3 sequence (DNA): TGTGCCAGCAGCTCAACAGGGGGTATCAGTGGCGGTGAAAAACTGTTTTTT. Its translation: CASSSTGGISGGEKLFF.

The chain links TRBV6-5 to TRBJ2-7; D perhaps matches TRBD1 (6 bases). The CDR3 totals 13 residues. Germline V lookup: CDR1 MNHEY, CDR2 SVGAGI. Between the trimmed V and J ends, which lost 5 bases and 4 bases, there was a span of 12 bases. The chain's CDR3 is CASSQGHLYEQYF. For the CDR3, the DNA is TGTGCCAGCAGTCAGGGACACCTTTACGAGCAGTACTTC.

A word on this clone: This CDR3 is also generated by other DNA sequences in the sample. The rearrangement links TRBV19 to TRBJ2-7, with 7 bases lining up with TRBD2. The germline V gene has CDR1 LNHDA and CDR2 SQIVND (reference sequence). Germline trimming cut 5 bases from V and 6 bases from J; bases unmatched to any gene: 1. The CDR3 extends over 11 amino acids. The CDR3 spells CASSRGVEQYF. The CDR3 bases are TGTGCCAGTAGTCGGGGGGTCGAGCAGTACTTC.

This clone was picked up one time. The V call is TRBV28, the J call TRBJ2-7; D is perhaps TRBD1 (6 bases). This CDR3 has 14 amino acids. CDR1 and CDR2 (germline): MDHEN, SYDVKM. Trimming cost V 4 bases and J 5 bases, with 15 bases left between them. CDR3 bases: TGTGCCAGCAGTTCCCCGGACAGAGCGGACGAGCAGTACTTC. It codes for CASSSPDRADEQYF.

The J gene is TRBJ2-4, the V gene TRBV14, with D perhaps matching TRBD1 (6 bases). With 2 bases removed from V and 6 bases from J, the gap between germline ends came to 8 bases. This CDR3 region has 13 residues. Germline V gene data show CDR1 as SGHDN and CDR2 as FVKESK. The CDR3 nucleotides are TGTGCCAGCAGCCAATTACAGGGAAACATTCAGTACTTC. Protein: CASSQLQGNIQYF. The full variable domain, in which reference TRBV14 and TRBJ2-4 provide the parts outside the CDR3, is EAGVTQFPSHSVIEKGQTVTLRCDPISGHDNLYWYRRVMGKEIKFLLHFVKESKQDESGMPNNRFLAERTGGTYSTLKVQPAELEDSGVYFCASSQLQGNIQYFGAGTRLSVL.

This chain connects TRBV7-8 to TRBJ2-2, with 9 bases identical to TRBD1. CDR1 SGHVS and CDR2 FQNEAQ come from the germline V gene. The CDR3 length is 16 residues. V shed 6 bases, J shed 5 bases, and the junction held 10 bases outside the gene matches. The CDR3 region is CASRATGTGRTGELFF. The CDR3 region has the DNA TGTGCCAGCAGAGCAACCGGGACAGGGAGGACCGGGGAGCTGTTTTTT.

The chain carries TRBV6-1 and TRBJ1-2; the D is unclear. V dropped 1 base and J dropped 2 bases, with 5 bases sitting between them. Germline V gene data show CDR1 as MNHNS and CDR2 as SASEGT. The CDR3 is 13 residues long. The CDR3 DNA follows: TGTGCCAGCAGTGAAGGGAGAAACTATGGCTACACCTTC. Its protein product is CASSEGRNYGYTF.